Detailed here is one T cell receptor (beta chain). Its antigen is still unknown. Untouched CD4+ T cells were isolated by negative selection, averaging about 98% purity. The sample belongs to a study of T cell repertoires and HLA-DP antigens. TCRdb keeps only in-frame clones here, not all; method: immunoSEQ multiplex PCR. This table holds 75,000 to 90,000 clones, approximately 86% found once. CDR3 length: 13 residues. The V end lost 3 bases, the J end lost 4 bases, and 8 bases lay between the germline ends. Germline loops: CDR1 SGHAT, CDR2 FQNNGV. The sequencing sample was made of CD4+ T cells from PBMCs. This clonotype was obtained from a man in his fifties in good health and CMV-seronegative. This chain connects TRBV11-2 to TRBJ2-3; D uncertain. CDR3 nucleotides: TGTGCCAGCAGCTTGAATGCCCCAGATACGCAGTATTTT. Translated: CASSLNAPDTQYF. Based on the CDR3 plus reference TRBV11-2 and TRBJ2-3, the full variable domain is EAGVAQSPRYKIIEKRQSVAFWCNPISGHATLYWYQQILGQGPKLLIQFQNNGVVDDSQLPKDRFSAERLKGVDSTLKIQPAKLEDSAVYLCASSLNAPDTQYFGPGTRLTVL.